This T cell receptor beta chain was sequenced during a study of Ad26.COV2.S vaccination and SARS-CoV-2 variants. The protocol was immunoSEQ multiplex PCR, while the TCRdb copy is restricted to in-frame clones and leaves out a portion. The sample carries hundreds of thousands of clones, 70% to 90% recorded once. As for treatment: over 15 received Ad26.COV2.S at low or high dose, single or two shots; about 5 received placebo; per-sample allocation not given. Samples analyzed were those drawn on day 63 after the first vaccine or placebo injection. This adult donor, from Boston, was 18-55 years old. An Ad26 vector was used to express Wuhan-strain SARS-CoV-2 spike as the vaccine. The J segment lost 6 bases and the V segment lost 5 bases, leaving 4 bases of the junction unmatched. Germline CDR1 SGHTS, CDR2 YDEGEE. The CDR3 is 14 amino acids.

This receptor was identified in a person aged 18-60 years who received the Ad26.COV2.S COVID-19 vaccine or a placebo. The chain is built from TRBV5-8 and TRBJ2-3, with 12 positions matching TRBD1. The source material was peripheral blood, sampled in a trial of Ad26.COV2.S vaccine versus placebo. The CDR3 DNA reads as TGTGCCAGCAGGGGACAGGGGGCGACTGATACGCAGTATTTT. Translating it yields CASRGQGATDTQYF.